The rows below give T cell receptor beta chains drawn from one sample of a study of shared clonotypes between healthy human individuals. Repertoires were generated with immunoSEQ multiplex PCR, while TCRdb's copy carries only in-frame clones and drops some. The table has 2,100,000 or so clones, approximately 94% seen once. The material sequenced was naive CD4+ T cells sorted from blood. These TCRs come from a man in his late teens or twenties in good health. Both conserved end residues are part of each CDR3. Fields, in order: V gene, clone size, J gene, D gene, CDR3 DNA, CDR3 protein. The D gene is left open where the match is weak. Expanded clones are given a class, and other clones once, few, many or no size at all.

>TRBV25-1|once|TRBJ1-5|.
TGTGCCAGCCAAAGAGGCAATCAGCCCCAGCATTTT
CASQRGNQPQHF
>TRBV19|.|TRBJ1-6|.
TGTGCCAGTACCGAAGGACAGTTGAGCTCCTATAATTCACCCCTCCACTTT
CASTEGQLSSYNSPLHF
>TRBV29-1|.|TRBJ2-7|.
TGCAGCGTTGTGGCATCCGGTAGGTCAACGGGCTACGAGCAGTACTTC
CSVVASGRSTGYEQYF
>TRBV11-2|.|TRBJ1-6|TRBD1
TGTGCCAGCAGCTTAGATACTATACAGGGGCATTATAATTCACCCCTCCACTTT
CASSLDTIQGHYNSPLHF
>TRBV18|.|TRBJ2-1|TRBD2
TGTGCCAGCTCACCCCAGAGACTAGCGGGCTCCTACAATGAGCAGTTCTTC
CASSPQRLAGSYNEQFF
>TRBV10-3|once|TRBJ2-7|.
TGTGCCATCAGTGAGTCGAAGCTAGACGAGCAGTACTTC
CAISESKLDEQYF
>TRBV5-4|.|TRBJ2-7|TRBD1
TGTGCCAGCAGCTGGGGGACAGGGAGCTCCTACGAGCAGTACTTC
CASSWGTGSSYEQYF
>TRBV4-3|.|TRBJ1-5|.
TGCGCCAGCAGCCAAGTGGGGGGCGGCAATCAGCCCCAGCATTTT
CASSQVGGGNQPQHF
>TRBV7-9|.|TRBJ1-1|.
TGTGCCAGCAGCCCAAGGTCCGGGAGAATGAACACTGAAGCTTTCTTT
CASSPRSGRMNTEAFF
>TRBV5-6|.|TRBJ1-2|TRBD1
TGTGCCAGCAGCTCATTGCCGGGACAGGGACCCTTCTATGGCTACACCTTC
CASSSLPGQGPFYGYTF
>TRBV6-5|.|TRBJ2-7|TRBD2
TGTGCCAGCAGACTACAGCGGGAGGGCCGGTACGAGCAGTACTTC
CASRLQREGRYEQYF
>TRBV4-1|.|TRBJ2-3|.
TGCGCCAGCAGCCAGGGCCTTTGGGGCAGCGGCCCAGAGCGAGATACGCAGTATTTT
CASSQGLWGSGPERDTQYF
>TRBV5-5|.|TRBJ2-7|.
TGTGCCAGCAGCGCCCAGGGTAGCGAGCAGTACTTC
CASSAQGSEQYF
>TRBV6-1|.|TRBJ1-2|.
TGTGCCAGCAGTGAAAGTCGGGACCTCTATGGCTACACCTTC
CASSESRDLYGYTF
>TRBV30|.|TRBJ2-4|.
TGTGCCTGGAGCGAGGATCGAAACATTCAGTACTTC
CAWSEDRNIQYF
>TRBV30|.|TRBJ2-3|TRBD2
TGTGCCTGGAGTGGAGCGACTAGCGGCACAGATACGCAGTATTTT
CAWSGATSGTDTQYF
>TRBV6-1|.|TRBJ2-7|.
TGTGCCAGCAGTGAGCCGGGACACCGATACGAGCAGTACTTC
CASSEPGHRYEQYF
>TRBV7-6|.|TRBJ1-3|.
TGTGCCAGCAGCCAAGAGCGCGTCAGCTCTGGAAACACCATATATTTT
CASSQERVSSGNTIYF
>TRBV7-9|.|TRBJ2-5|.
TGTGCCAGCAGCTTAGCCCTTCGAACCGGGGAGACCCAGTACTTC
CASSLALRTGETQYF
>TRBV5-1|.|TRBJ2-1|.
TGCGCCAGCAGCTTTACAAACTACAATGAGCAGTTCTTC
CASSFTNYNEQFF
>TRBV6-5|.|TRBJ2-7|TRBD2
TGTGCCAGCAGGAATCGGGGACTAGCTGACTACGAGCAGTACTTC
CASRNRGLADYEQYF
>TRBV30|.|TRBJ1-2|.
TGTGCCTGGAGTCCAGGGCCTCGGGGCTACACCTTC
CAWSPGPRGYTF
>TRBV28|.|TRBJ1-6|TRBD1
TGTGCCACCCAGGCGGGGACAGGTTTACCTAATTCACCCCTCCACTTT
CATQAGTGLPNSPLHF
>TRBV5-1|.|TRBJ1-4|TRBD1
TGCGCCAGCAGCCCAGGACAGGGGGGACTAGCAACTAATGAAAAACTGTTTTTT
CASSPGQGGLATNEKLFF
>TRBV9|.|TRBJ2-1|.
TGTGCCAGCAGCACCCGGGCCGCCTGGGATGAGCAGTTCTTC
CASSTRAAWDEQFF
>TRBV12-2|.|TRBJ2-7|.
TGTGCAAGTCGCTCTTCACAGGGTCCCTTACCCGAGCAGTACTTC
CASRSSQGPLPEQYF
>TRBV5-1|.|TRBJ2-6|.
TGCGCCAGCACCCGAGGGGGGACTGGGGCCAACGTCCTGACTTTC
CASTRGGTGANVLTF
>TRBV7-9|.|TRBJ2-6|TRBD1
TGTGCCAGCGGATCCGGGACAGGGGGGTCTGGGGCCAACGTCCTGACTTTC
CASGSGTGGSGANVLTF
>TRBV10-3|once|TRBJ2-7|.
TGTGCCATCAGTGAGTCACGGGGGTTGGACGAGCAGTACTTC
CAISESRGLDEQYF
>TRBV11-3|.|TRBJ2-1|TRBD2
TGTGCCAGCAATAATCGGGGGGAAGAGCAGTTCTTC
CASNNRGEEQFF